Shown below are 25 T cell receptor beta chains from a single sample sequenced in a study of T-cell memory formation after mild COVID-19. From the 5' RACE reads, TCRdb called clonotypes with MiXCR, one entry per CDR3 protein. The sample lists approximately 450,000 distinct CDR3 sequences; 15% to 20% were seen once. Sample: PBMCs or a T cell subset sorted from them (not recorded which). The receptors come from an adult woman who had mild COVID-19 (a few samples of this study predate the infection). Cell type and time point are not known.

This clonotype was observed a single time. The J gene is TRBJ2-5, the V gene TRBV18; TRBD2 is a possible D gene (6 bases). V lost 4 bases and J lost 2, with 8 bases in between. Germline loops: CDR1 KGHSH, CDR2 LQKENI. The CDR3 is 13 residues long. CDR3 bases: TGTGCCAGCTCACGCGGGGTACAAGAGACCCAGTACTTC. This encodes CASSRGVQETQYF.

In its sample, this clonotype was seen a few times. The chain combines TRBV7-8 with TRBJ2-1; 8 nucleotides align to TRBD2. This CDR3 comprises 16 residues. Germline assignment: CDR1 SGHVS and CDR2 FQNEAQ. The V segment lost 4 bases and the J segment 0 bases; nucleotides outside the gene matches: 5. CDR3 sequence: CASSSAGGSSYNEQFF. DNA of the CDR3: TGTGCCAGCAGCTCCGCGGGGGGAAGCTCCTACAATGAGCAGTTCTTC.

This clonotype has more than one count but fewer than ten. The V call is TRBV5-5, the J call TRBJ2-6; tentatively, D is TRBD1 (6 bases). Germline values: CDR1 SGHKS, CDR2 YYEKEE (reference sequence). This CDR3 contains 18 residues. With 4 bases removed from V and 0 bases from J, the gap between germline ends came to 17 bases. CDR3 coding DNA: TGTGCCAGCAGCCCACGTACAGGGACCCTCTCTGGGGCCAACGTCCTGACTTTC. Translating it yields CASSPRTGTLSGANVLTF.

The chain joins TRBV9 to TRBJ1-1; 7 positions match TRBD1. CDR3 length: 14 residues. Germline values: CDR1 SGDLS, CDR2 YYNGEE. Trimming removed 4 bases from V and 1 base from J; junction bases left unmatched: 4. The CDR3 DNA sequence: TGTGCCAGCAGCCAGGGACAGACGAACACTGAAGCTTTCTTT. This sequence encodes CASSQGQTNTEAFF.

This clonotype was detected only a few times. The chain carries TRBV29-1 and TRBJ1-1; 7 nucleotides align to TRBD1. CDR1 and CDR2 from the germline V gene are SQVTM and ANQGSEA. The CDR3 spans 15 residues. The V segment lost 4 bases and the J segment 3 bases; nucleotides outside the gene matches: 11. The CDR3 protein is CSVGPPTGFDTEAFF. CDR3 DNA sequence: TGCAGCGTTGGGCCCCCGACAGGGTTCGACACTGAAGCTTTCTTT.

This clonotype occurred a few times. The chain recombines TRBV7-9 with TRBJ2-1; 7 nucleotides match TRBD2. Germline values: CDR1 SEHNR, CDR2 FQNEAQ (reference sequence). The CDR3 has 18 residues. V was clipped by 2 bases and J by 0 bases; unmatched bases: 10. This CDR3 is CASSLIWQRDASYNEQFF. The CDR3 nucleotides read TGTGCCAGCAGCTTAATCTGGCAGCGGGACGCCTCCTACAATGAGCAGTTCTTC. Drawing the rest from reference TRBV7-9 and TRBJ2-1, the complete variable domain is DTGVSQNPRHKITKRGQNVTFRCDPISEHNRLYWYRQTLGQGPEFLTYFQNEAQLEKSRLLSDRFSAERPKGSFSTLEIQRTEQGDSAMYLCASSLIWQRDASYNEQFFGPGTRLTVL.

This clonotype was counted only a few times. J is TRBJ2-5 and V is TRBV20-1; D is ambiguous. Germline V CDR1 and CDR2: DFQATT, SNEGSKA (reference sequence). This CDR3 is 11 amino acids long. V was cut by 6 bases and J by 5 bases, with 10 bases left in between. CDR3 DNA sequence: TGCAGTGCACAGTTCGGCGAGACCCAGTACTTC. It is translated as CSAQFGETQYF.

The sample holds a few counts of this clonotype. The genes are TRBV3-1 and TRBJ2-3; maybe TRBD1 (5 bases). Between the trimmed V and J ends, which lost 0 bases and 1 base, there was a span of 11 bases. CDR1 and CDR2 from the germline V gene are LGHDT and YNNKEL (reference sequence). The CDR3 loop spans 16 amino acids. The CDR3 DNA is TGTGCCAGCAGCCAAGATAGGAAAGGGGGCACAGATACGCAGTATTTT. It codes for CASSQDRKGGTDTQYF.

This chain uses TRBV7-9 with TRBJ1-5; TRBD1 is a possible D gene (5 bases). The CDR3 is 16 residues long. Trimming pared 3 bases from V and 0 bases from J, leaving 12 bases between. Germline V gives CDR1 SEHNR, CDR2 FQNEAQ (reference sequence). CDR3 sequence reads: CASSLGGGYSNQPQHF. CDR3 nucleotide sequence: TGTGCCAGCAGCTTGGGCGGGGGGTATAGCAATCAGCCCCAGCATTTT. Full variable domain (missing parts from reference TRBV7-9 and TRBJ1-5): DTGVSQNPRHKITKRGQNVTFRCDPISEHNRLYWYRQTLGQGPEFLTYFQNEAQLEKSRLLSDRFSAERPKGSFSTLEIQRTEQGDSAMYLCASSLGGGYSNQPQHFGDGTRLSIL.

The rearrangement joins TRBV29-1 to TRBJ2-7; D not certain. From germline, CDR1 is SQVTM and CDR2 ANQGSEA. The CDR3 length is 15 residues. The V and J ends lost 7 bases and 0 bases respectively, with 19 bases between them. This chain's CDR3 is CSARKAVHLSYEQYF. The DNA of the CDR3 is TGCAGCGCCCGAAAGGCAGTCCACCTCTCCTACGAGCAGTACTTC.

The genes are TRBV7-2 and TRBJ1-1; the D gene is possibly TRBD1 (5 bases). In germline, CDR1 is SGHTA, CDR2 FQGNSA. The V end was cut by 5 bases, the J end by 4 bases, with 17 bases between. This CDR3 has 15 residues. CDR3 amino acids: CASSPDGVRGTEAFF. For the CDR3, the DNA is TGTGCCAGCAGCCCAGACGGTGTAAGGGGCACTGAAGCTTTCTTT.

The rearrangement joins TRBV7-9 to TRBJ2-7; D may be TRBD1 or TRBD2 (5 bases each). V shed 6 bases and J shed 3 bases, with 15 bases lying between them. CDR1 and CDR2 (germline): SEHNR, FQNEAQ (reference sequence). This CDR3 contains 14 residues. The CDR3 here is CASSRGSQGYEQYF. CDR3 coding DNA: TGTGCCAGCAGTCGAGGGAGTCAGGGCTACGAGCAGTACTTC.

This rearrangement joins TRBV7-3 to TRBJ2-1; the match to TRBD2 covers 14 bases. The V segment lost 1 base and the J segment 6 bases; nucleotides outside the gene matches: 11. The CDR3 runs 19 residues. The germline V gene encodes CDR1 SGHTA and CDR2 FQGTGA. CDR3 DNA sequence: TGTGCCAGCAGCTTAAATCCCGGACTAGCGGGAGGAGGGGCCAATGAGCAGTTCTTC. It translates to CASSLNPGLAGGGANEQFF.

The gene calls are TRBV20-1 and TRBJ2-7; D possibly matches TRBD1 or TRBD2 (5 bases each). Germline-derived CDR1 and CDR2 are DFQATT and SNEGSKA (reference sequence). The CDR3 spans 15 residues. The V and J ends lost 5 bases and 0 bases respectively, with 17 bases between them. CDR3 sequence: CSAGGRGSTSYEQYF. CDR3 nucleotide sequence: TGCAGTGCTGGGGGTCGGGGTTCAACCTCCTACGAGCAGTACTTC.

The chain employs TRBV10-3 and TRBJ2-1; D remains unclear. V lost 3 bases and J lost 4, with 10 bases in between. This CDR3 region has 14 residues. The germline V gene has CDR1 ENHRY and CDR2 SYGVKD. CDR3 amino acids: CAISETAAYNEQFF. The CDR3 DNA reads TGTGCCATCAGTGAAACGGCTGCTTACAATGAGCAGTTCTTC.

V gene TRBV6-6 combines with J gene TRBJ2-3; the match to TRBD2 covers 10 bases. The ends lost 6 bases at V and 0 bases at J; junction bases unmatched: 6. This CDR3 is 16 amino acids long. Germline V gene data show CDR1 as MNHNY and CDR2 as SVGAGI (reference sequence). The CDR3 reads CASSPTSGVSTDTQYF. CDR3 nucleotide sequence: TGTGCCAGCAGCCCCACTAGCGGGGTTAGCACAGATACGCAGTATTTT.

This chain joins TRBV2 and TRBJ1-2; tentative D call: TRBD1 (5 bases). Germline V gives CDR1 SNHLY, CDR2 FYNNEI. V shed 2 bases and J shed 4 bases, with 11 bases lying between them. The CDR3 covers 14 residues. The CDR3 coding sequence is TGTGCCAGCAGTGAAAACAGGCTTAGCTATGGCTACACCTTC. This codes for CASSENRLSYGYTF.

With regard to this clonotype: The junction does not match germline at one end; this may be a read error. The genes are TRBV5-1 and TRBJ2-1; 10 nucleotides agree with TRBD2. Germline lookup yields CDR1 SGHRS and CDR2 YFSETQ. The CDR3 is made up of 16 amino acids. CDR3 DNA sequence: TGCGCCAGCAGCTCCCTCCCGAGCGGGGGGGTCAATGGGCAGTTCTTC. Amino acid sequence: CASSSLPSGGVNGQFF. Filled out from reference TRBV5-1 and TRBJ2-1, the complete variable domain reads KAGVTQTPRYLIKTRGQQVTLSCSPISGHRSVSWYQQTPGQGLQFLFEYFSETQRNKGNFPGRFSGRQFSNSRSEMNVSTLELGDSALYLCASSSLPSGGVNGQFFGPGTRLTVL.

The rearrangement uses TRBV20-1 and TRBJ2-1; D is possibly TRBD1 (6 bases). V lost 1 base to trimming and J lost 4 bases, with 20 bases between them. Germline CDR1 reads DFQATT; CDR2 reads SNEGSKA (reference sequence). The CDR3 is made up of 17 amino acids. Written as DNA, the CDR3 is TGCAGTGCTAGAGGGGGGCCTACGGGACCCCCATACAATGAGCAGTTCTTC. Amino acid sequence: CSARGGPTGPPYNEQFF.

The gene calls are TRBV27 and TRBJ2-1; 8 bases are shared with TRBD2. The length of the CDR3 is 13 residues. V lost 4 bases to trimming and J lost 8 bases; unmatched junction nucleotides: 4. The V gene's germline CDR1 is MNHEY and CDR2 SMNVEV (reference sequence). In nucleotides, the CDR3 is TGTGCCAGCAGTTGGACTAGCCGCCATGAGCAGTTCTTC. Its protein product is CASSWTSRHEQFF.

This clonotype was counted a few times. V usage is TRBV6-1 and J usage is TRBJ2-3, with D unclear. V lost 1 base, J lost 4 bases, and 6 bases lay in between. This CDR3 region has 13 residues. Per the germline V gene, CDR1 is MNHNS and CDR2 is SASEGT. CDR3 residues: CASSEVGADTQYF. In DNA form, the CDR3 reads TGTGCCAGCAGTGAAGTTGGAGCAGATACGCAGTATTTT.

This clonotype was detected only a few times. The CDR3 sequence is CASRAGTGRAYEQYF. The CDR3 DNA reads TGTGCCAGCAGGGCCGGGACAGGTAGGGCCTACGAGCAGTACTTC. The chain couples TRBV11-2 to TRBJ2-7; 8 positions match TRBD1. CDR1 is SGHAT and CDR2 is FQNNGV in the germline V gene. CDR3 size: 15 residues. The ends lost 6 bases at V and 2 bases at J; junction bases unmatched: 9.

This clonotype was seen only a few times. The rearrangement uses TRBV6-5 and TRBJ2-5; TRBD1 matches 8 bases. Germline assignment: CDR1 MNHEY and CDR2 SVGAGI. The V and J ends lost 1 base and 5 bases, in that order; junction bases with no gene match: 3. This CDR3 is 14 amino acids long. In nucleotides, the CDR3 is TGTGCCAGCAGTTACTTTGGACAGGGCGAGACCCAGTACTTC. Residues: CASSYFGQGETQYF.

At least ten counts were recorded for this clonotype. The gene calls are TRBV7-2 and TRBJ1-1; D might be TRBD1 (6 bases). The CDR3 extends over 15 amino acids. V was pared by 5 bases and J by 10 bases, with 23 bases between. Germline loops: CDR1 SGHTA, CDR2 FQGNSA. CDR3 loop: CASSASRGEVYVAFF. The CDR3 coding sequence is TGTGCCAGCAGCGCAAGCAGGGGAGAGGTGTACGTAGCTTTCTTT.

This rearrangement joins TRBV24-1 to TRBJ2-3, with D tentatively TRBD1 (6 bases). V shed 9 bases and J shed 2 bases, with 11 bases lying between them. The CDR3 contains 13 residues. Germline lookup yields CDR1 KGHDR and CDR2 SFDVKD. In DNA, the CDR3 is TGTGCCACCCGGGACACCAACACAGATACGCAGTATTTT. Protein sequence: CATRDTNTDTQYF.